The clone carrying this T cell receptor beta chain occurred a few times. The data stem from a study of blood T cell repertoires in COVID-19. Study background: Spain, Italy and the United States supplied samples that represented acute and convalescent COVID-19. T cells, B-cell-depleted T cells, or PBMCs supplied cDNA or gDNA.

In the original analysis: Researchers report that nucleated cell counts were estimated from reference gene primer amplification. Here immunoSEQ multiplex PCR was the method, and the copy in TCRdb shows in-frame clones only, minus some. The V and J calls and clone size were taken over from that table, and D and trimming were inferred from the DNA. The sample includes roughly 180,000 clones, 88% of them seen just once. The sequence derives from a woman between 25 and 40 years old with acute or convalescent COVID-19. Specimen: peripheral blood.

The CDR3 sequence is CASSPPGLGAYNEQFF. The DNA of the CDR3 is TGTGCCAGCTCACCACCGGGACTAGGGGCTTACAATGAGCAGTTCTTC. The V gene is TRBV18, the J gene TRBJ2-1, with 8 bases lining up with TRBD2. Germline V gene lookup returns CDR1 KGHSH and CDR2 LQKENI. The CDR3 length is 16 residues. The J segment lost 4 bases and the V segment lost 0 bases, leaving 5 bases of the junction unmatched.